Below, 10 T cell receptor beta chains from the same sample are listed, as sequenced in a study of human T cells and chemical hapten exposure. Each CDR3 protein is one row after TCRdb ran MiXCR on the 5' RACE reads. The profile covers 120,000 to 150,000 distinct CDR3 sequences, with over 3.5% appearing a single time and approximately 1.3% taken by the ten largest. Blood, whole and unfractionated, served as the source for total RNA extraction. The receptors shown here come from a female donor in good health.

This clonotype was picked up many times. The chain is built from TRBV7-9 and TRBJ1-6, with 9 positions matching TRBD1. This CDR3 region has 14 residues. Trimming cost V 6 bases and J 13 bases; bases outside gene matches: 10. The germline gives CDR1 SEHNR, CDR2 FQNEAQ (reference sequence). CDR3: CASRGGQGSGPLHF. CDR3 in DNA: TGTGCCAGCAGAGGGGGACAGGGCTCAGGGCCCCTCCACTTT.

This clonotype was seen repeatedly, ten times or more. This rearrangement joins TRBV5-8 to TRBJ2-5, with unresolved D. Germline V gene data show CDR1 as SGHTS and CDR2 as YDEGEE. This CDR3 is 14 amino acids long. V lost 0 bases to trimming and J lost 2 bases, with 8 bases between them. The CDR3 nucleotides read TGTGCCAGCAGCTTGGTCTTGATACAAGAGACCCAGTACTTC. It codes for CASSLVLIQETQYF.

This clonotype was found many times. The V call is TRBV28, the J call TRBJ1-6, with 8 bases identical to TRBD1. The V gene's germline CDR1 is MDHEN and CDR2 SYDVKM. V dropped 5 bases and J dropped 7; count of bases not matched to a gene: 7. The CDR3 spans 15 residues. The CDR3 region has the DNA TGTGCCAGCAGTCCGGGACAGGCGGGGAATTCACCCCTCCACTTT. It specifies CASSPGQAGNSPLHF.

This clonotype showed up many times. The CDR3 loop reads CASSRRETYNEQFF. Here the CDR3 DNA reads TGTGCCAGCTCTCGGCGGGAGACTTACAATGAGCAGTTCTTC. The rearrangement joins TRBV11-2 to TRBJ2-1; 7 bases align to TRBD2. Germline CDR1 is SGHAT and CDR2 is FQNNGV. The CDR3 loop spans 14 amino acids. Trimming took 8 bases from V and 4 from J; bases not matched to a gene: 8.

This clonotype appeared many times. The chain links TRBV12-3 or TRBV12-4 to TRBJ1-2; D ambiguous. The V end lost 3 bases, the J end lost 4 bases, and 9 bases lay between the germline ends. The CDR3 is 13 amino acids. CDR3 in amino acids: CASSLAQIYGYTF. The CDR3 region has the DNA TGTGCCAGCAGTTTGGCACAGATCTATGGCTACACCTTC.

This clonotype came up a few times. The CDR3 loop reads CASSLWLYSADTQYF. The DNA of the CDR3 is TGTGCCAGCAGCTTGTGGCTCTACTCGGCAGATACGCAGTATTTT. The chain combines TRBV5-4 with TRBJ2-3; D call uncertain. V lost 1 base, J lost 4 bases, and 13 bases lay in between. CDR1 is SGHNT and CDR2 is YYREEE in the germline V gene (reference sequence). The CDR3 is 15 amino acids.

This clonotype was found many times. The CDR3 region has the DNA TGTGCCAGCAGTAGGGACAGGGGTCCCCGATTCAATCAGCCCCAGCATTTT. Amino acid sequence: CASSRDRGPRFNQPQHF. The chain combines TRBV2 with TRBJ1-5; TRBD1 matches 10 bases. This CDR3 contains 17 residues. CDR1 is SNHLY, CDR2 FYNNEI, per germline. The V and J ends lost 5 bases and 3 bases, in that order; junction bases with no gene match: 10. Looking up the rest from reference TRBV2 and TRBJ1-5 gives the full variable domain: EPEVTQTPSHQVTQMGQEVILRCVPISNHLYFYWYRQILGQKVEFLVSFYNNEISEKSEIFDDQFSVERPDGSNFTLKIRSTKLEDSAMYFCASSRDRGPRFNQPQHFGDGTRLSIL.

The sample holds many counts of this clonotype. CDR3 sequence (DNA): TGTGCCAGCAGCTCGGGGGGGGTACAAGCTTTCTTT. It encodes CASSSGGVQAFF. J is TRBJ1-1 and V is TRBV7-9, with D possibly TRBD1 on 5 matching bases. Germline CDR1 reads SEHNR; CDR2 reads FQNEAQ (reference sequence). The V and J ends lost 4 bases and 9 bases respectively, with 12 bases between them. The CDR3 spans 12 residues.

This clonotype was detected many times. This chain connects TRBV29-1 to TRBJ1-6; D call uncertain. The CDR3 runs to 13 residues. Germline V gives CDR1 SQVTM, CDR2 ANQGSEA. V lost 0 bases, J lost 10 bases, and 10 bases lay in between. CDR3 nucleotides: TGCAGCGTTGAAGATGGTCCATCGTCACCCCTCCACTTT. Protein sequence: CSVEDGPSSPLHF.

The genes are TRBV18 and TRBJ2-7, with D perhaps being TRBD1 or TRBD2 (5 bases each). This CDR3 has 12 amino acids. V lost 6 bases, J lost 12 bases, and 18 bases lay in between. Germline loops: CDR1 KGHSH, CDR2 LQKENI. CDR3 sequence reads: CASSLRDVEMYF. The DNA for the CDR3 is TGTGCCAGCTCGCTCCGGGACGTCGAGATGTACTTC.